A selection of T cell receptor beta chains follows, all from one sample in a study of shared clonotypes between healthy human individuals. Clones were sequenced by immunoSEQ multiplex PCR, and TCRdb holds only the in-frame ones, with some missing. The repertoire holds around 1.9 million clones, with 93% as singletons. The source material was naive CD8+ T cells from PBMCs. These receptors were taken from a man between 18 and 35 years old in good health. Some clones in this sample may be carry-over from other donors' samples. Each CDR3 is given with its conserved first and last residue. The D gene is left open where the match is weak. Clone size is stated in some rows and not others, as once, few, many or a class when expanded.

TRBV28,TRBJ2-1,14,-,-,CASSSLRRNNEQFF,TGTGCCAGCAGTTCCCTCCGCAGGAACAATGAGCAGTTCTTC
TRBV7-9,TRBJ1-4,14,-,once,CAGGFLATNEKLFF,TGTGCCGGTGGGTTTCTCGCAACTAATGAAAAACTGTTTTTT
TRBV13,TRBJ2-1,15,TRBD2,-,CASSSTGGTLYEQFF,TGTGCCAGCAGCTCCACGGGGGGGACCCTCTACGAGCAGTTCTTC
TRBV10-3,TRBJ2-1,16,TRBD1,-,CAISESTTGWYNEQFF,TGTGCCATCAGTGAGTCGACGACAGGGTGGTACAATGAGCAGTTCTTC
TRBV6-6,TRBJ2-1,16,TRBD2,-,CASSTQGLAYYNEQFF,TGTGCCAGCAGTACCCAGGGACTAGCTTACTACAATGAGCAGTTCTTC
TRBV28,TRBJ2-7,15,TRBD2,-,CASSLGLASVYEQYF,TGTGCCAGCAGTCTCGGACTAGCGTCGGTGTACGAGCAGTACTTC
TRBV5-8,TRBJ1-5,13,-,-,CASSSRVGQPQHF,TGTGCCAGCAGCTCTCGGGTGGGACAGCCCCAGCATTTT
TRBV7-3,TRBJ2-3,14,-,once,CASSSPGAVDTQYF,TGTGCCAGCAGCTCCCCGGGGGCGGTAGATACGCAGTATTTT
TRBV7-6,TRBJ2-5,15,TRBD2,-,CASSLTSGRAETQYF,TGTGCCAGCAGCCTCACTAGCGGGAGGGCTGAGACCCAGTACTTC
TRBV27,TRBJ2-1,15,-,-,CASSLLAFSYNEQFF,TGTGCCAGCAGTTTGTTGGCTTTTTCGTACAATGAGCAGTTCTTC
TRBV27,TRBJ1-1,14,-,-,CASSINTGNTEAFF,TGTGCCAGCAGTATAAACACAGGAAACACTGAAGCTTTCTTT
TRBV18,TRBJ1-1,15,-,once,CASSPPPGWGTEAFF,TGTGCCAGCTCACCCCCCCCCGGGTGGGGCACTGAAGCTTTCTTT
TRBV27,TRBJ1-4,15,-,-,CASSLSRWEGEKLFF,TGTGCCAGCAGTTTATCCAGATGGGAAGGGGAAAAACTGTTTTTT
TRBV5-1,TRBJ2-3,16,-,-,CASSLGTGISTDTQYF,TGCGCCAGCAGCTTGGGGACGGGGATTAGCACAGATACGCAGTATTTT
TRBV7-9,TRBJ2-7,13,-,-,CASSSGQSYEQYF,TGTGCCAGCAGTTCTGGACAGAGTTACGAGCAGTACTTC
TRBV18,TRBJ2-5,12,TRBD1,-,CASSTGSETQYF,TGTGCCAGCTCGACAGGGAGTGAGACCCAGTACTTC
TRBV6-1,TRBJ1-1,15,-,-,CASSPQQPMNTEAFF,TGTGCCAGCAGTCCCCAACAGCCTATGAACACTGAAGCTTTCTTT
TRBV19,TRBJ2-7,14,-,-,CASRPGHRFDEQYF,TGTGCCAGTAGGCCGGGACATCGGTTCGACGAGCAGTACTTC
TRBV29-1,TRBJ2-7,11,-,-,CSVVRAYEQYF,TGCAGCGTTGTACGAGCCTACGAGCAGTACTTC
TRBV10-3,TRBJ1-1,11,TRBD1,-,CATSDRTEAFF,TGTGCCACGTCGGACAGGACTGAAGCTTTCTTT
TRBV18,TRBJ2-1,19,TRBD1,-,CASSPGPEVWDSAYNEQFF,TGTGCCAGCTCACCAGGCCCCGAGGTTTGGGACAGCGCCTACAATGAGCAGTTCTTC
TRBV27,TRBJ2-7,15,-,once,CASSLGLRSSYEQYF,TGTGCCAGCAGTTTAGGGCTAAGGAGCTCCTACGAGCAGTACTTC
TRBV4-2,TRBJ1-3,12,-,-,CASSQLSGPCFF,TGTGCCAGCAGCCAACTCTCCGGACCCTGCTTTTTT
TRBV5-4,TRBJ1-1,14,-,-,CASSHQTQNTEAFF,TGTGCCAGTAGCCACCAAACACAGAACACTGAAGCTTTCTTT
TRBV28,TRBJ1-1,13,-,-,CASGVLGNTEAFF,TGTGCCAGCGGGGTACTGGGAAACACTGAAGCTTTCTTT
TRBV19,TRBJ2-2,15,-,few,CASSIYGPRTGELFF,TGTGCCAGTAGTATATATGGGCCCCGAACCGGGGAGCTGTTTTTT
TRBV27,TRBJ1-1,16,TRBD1,-,CASSSVYRGYDTEAFF,TGTGCCAGCAGTTCGGTCTACAGGGGATACGACACTGAAGCTTTCTTT
TRBV10-3,TRBJ2-7,14,TRBD2,-,CAISGSGRAYEQYF,TGTGCCATCAGTGGGAGCGGGAGGGCCTACGAGCAGTACTTC
TRBV9,TRBJ2-1,15,TRBD2,-,CASSPGGSRINEQFF,TGTGCCAGCAGCCCCGGCGGGAGCCGGATCAATGAGCAGTTCTTC
TRBV27,TRBJ2-1,12,-,-,CATCGSYNEQFF,TGTGCCACTTGCGGCTCCTACAATGAGCAGTTCTTC
TRBV7-3,TRBJ2-2,16,TRBD2,once,CASSPGAGGWTGELFF,TGTGCCAGCAGCCCTGGGGCGGGAGGGTGGACCGGGGAGCTGTTTTTT
TRBV10-3,TRBJ2-3,15,-,-,CAISEEGSLTDTQYF,TGTGCCATCAGTGAGGAGGGGTCCCTCACAGATACGCAGTATTTT
TRBV10-3,TRBJ2-2,16,TRBD2,once,CAISKTSGSDTGELFF,TGTGCCATCTCCAAGACTAGCGGGAGTGACACCGGGGAGCTGTTTTTT
TRBV11-2,TRBJ2-7,14,-,once,CASSYFGPPYEQYF,TGTGCCAGCAGCTACTTCGGACCCCCCTACGAGCAGTACTTC
TRBV4-3,TRBJ2-1,17,TRBD2,-,CASSQGSAGEGGNEQFF,TGCGCCAGCAGCCAAGGTTCCGCGGGAGAGGGAGGAAATGAGCAGTTCTTC
TRBV15,TRBJ1-2,13,-,-,CATSNRSPYGYTF,TGTGCCACCAGCAACAGATCCCCCTATGGCTACACCTTC
TRBV27,TRBJ2-3,15,-,-,CASTGRAPSTDTQYF,TGTGCCAGCACGGGCAGGGCGCCTAGCACAGATACGCAGTATTTT
TRBV15,TRBJ2-3,17,-,once,CATSRLEGYGPTDTQYF,TGTGCCACCAGCAGACTGGAGGGCTACGGACCCACAGATACGCAGTATTTT
TRBV28,TRBJ1-5,14,-,-,CASSPHRSAVSQHF,TGTGCCAGCAGTCCTCACCGGAGTGCTGTGTCCCAGCATTTT
TRBV9,TRBJ1-2,16,-,-,CASSGRPDRPNYGYTF,TGTGCCAGCAGCGGTAGGCCTGACAGACCCAACTATGGCTACACCTTC
TRBV5-6,TRBJ1-3,12,-,-,CASNVGGDTIYF,TGTGCCAGCAACGTTGGAGGGGACACCATATATTTT
TRBV9,TRBJ2-1,14,-,-,CASSVGGSHNEQFF,TGTGCCAGCAGCGTAGGAGGCAGTCACAATGAGCAGTTCTTC
TRBV7-9,TRBJ2-7,12,TRBD2,-,CASRFGGYEQYF,TGTGCCAGCAGATTCGGGGGGTACGAGCAGTACTTC
TRBV6-5,TRBJ2-3,13,-,-,CASSYQRTGTQYF,TGTGCCAGCAGTTACCAACGTACGGGTACGCAGTATTTT
TRBV2,TRBJ2-6,17,-,-,CASSEAPQGTGANVLTF,TGTGCCAGCAGTGAAGCCCCACAGGGAACTGGGGCCAACGTCCTGACTTTC
TRBV28,TRBJ1-1,13,-,-,CASSPGGAAEAFF,TGTGCCAGCAGTCCTGGTGGGGCCGCTGAAGCTTTCTTT
TRBV5-1,TRBJ1-1,14,-,few,CASTQVGGNTEAFF,TGCGCCAGCACTCAGGTGGGAGGGAACACTGAAGCTTTCTTT
TRBV9,TRBJ2-2,14,-,-,CASSTAPGAGELFF,TGTGCCAGCAGTACGGCCCCAGGGGCCGGGGAGCTGTTTTTT
TRBV7-8,TRBJ2-2,17,-,-,CASTATSRIPLTGELFF,TGTGCCAGCACCGCGACTAGTAGGATCCCATTAACCGGGGAGCTGTTTTTT
TRBV28,TRBJ2-7,16,TRBD2,-,CASSWVAGARFYEQYF,TGTGCCAGCAGTTGGGTAGCGGGGGCTAGATTCTACGAGCAGTACTTC
TRBV27,TRBJ2-5,14,-,-,CASSSPGQTTTQYF,TGTGCCAGCAGTTCACCCGGACAGACGACGACCCAGTACTTC
TRBV5-4,TRBJ2-1,14,TRBD2,-,CASRGEGVVNEQFF,TGTGCCAGCAGGGGGGAGGGCGTCGTTAATGAGCAGTTCTTC